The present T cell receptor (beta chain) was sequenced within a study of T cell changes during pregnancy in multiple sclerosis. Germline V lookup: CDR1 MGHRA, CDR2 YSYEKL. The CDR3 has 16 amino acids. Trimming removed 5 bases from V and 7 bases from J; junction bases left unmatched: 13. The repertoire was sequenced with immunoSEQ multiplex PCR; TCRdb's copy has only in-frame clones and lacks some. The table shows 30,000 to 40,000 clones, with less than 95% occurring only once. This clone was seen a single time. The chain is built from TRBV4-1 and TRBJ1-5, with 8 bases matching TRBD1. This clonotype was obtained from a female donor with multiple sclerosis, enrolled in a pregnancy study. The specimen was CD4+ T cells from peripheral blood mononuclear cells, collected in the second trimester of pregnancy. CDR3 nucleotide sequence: TGCGCCAGCAGCTCCCGGACAGGGATTGTGGACCAGCCCCAGCATTTT. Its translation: CASSSRTGIVDQPQHF.